This is a list of T cell receptor beta chains from one sample in a study of CD8 T cell repertoires and HIV-1 epitope variants. No antigen has been assigned to these receptors. This table comes from immunoSEQ multiplex PCR, and its TCRdb copy is limited to in-frame clones, with some not included. Counted here are about 4,900 clones, around 66% occurring once; the ten biggest clones make up 43%. The sequenced sample consisted of cultured CD8+ T cells derived from PBMCs. The receptors here all came from a male donor with HIV. Each CDR3 is given with its conserved first and last residue. The D gene is left open where the match is weak. Expanded clones get a size class; other rows say once, few or many, or leave the size out.

abundance	d_gene	v_gene	j_gene	CDR3nt	CDR3aa
once	.	TRBV7-7	TRBJ2-3	TGTGCCAGCAGCACCGGGCACAGGACAGATACGCAGTATTTT	CASSTGHRTDTQYF
.	TRBD1	TRBV6-1	TRBJ2-7	TGTGCCAGCCAGATTGGCAGGGGGCAGGACGAGCAGTACTTC	CASQIGRGQDEQYF
.	TRBD1	TRBV7-9	TRBJ2-7	TGTGCCAGCAGCTTGGGACAGTACCTTCGTGAGCAGTACTTC	CASSLGQYLREQYF
few	TRBD1	TRBV28	TRBJ1-5	TGTGCCAGCAGATCCTTGACAGGGGGGGGTCAGCCCCAGCATTTT	CASRSLTGGGQPQHF
.	.	TRBV10-1	TRBJ2-3	TGCGCCAGCACTGAGGGATTTAGCACAGATACGCAGTATTTT	CASTEGFSTDTQYF
.	TRBD2	TRBV6-1	TRBJ2-7	TGTGCCAGCAGTGAATGGGGGGGGGCCTACGAGCAGTACTTC	CASSEWGGAYEQYF
once	TRBD2	TRBV11-3	TRBJ2-3	TGTGCCAGCAGCCCGGGACTAGCGGGGGGCACAGATACGCAGTATTTT	CASSPGLAGGTDTQYF
few	TRBD1	TRBV19	TRBJ2-5	TGTGCCAGTAGCGGGACAGGGGCGACGGAGACCCAGTACTTC	CASSGTGATETQYF
.	TRBD1	TRBV5-1	TRBJ2-3	TGCGCCAGCAGCTTGTTGGCGACAGGGGGCACAGATACGCAGTATTTT	CASSLLATGGTDTQYF
.	.	TRBV5-4	TRBJ1-1	TGTGCCAGCAGCTTGAATCAGGGCGGGACGACTGAAGCTTTCTTT	CASSLNQGGTTEAFF
.	.	TRBV15	TRBJ2-5	TGTGCCACCAGCACGGAGGTTCAAGAGACCCAGTACTTC	CATSTEVQETQYF
.	.	TRBV9	TRBJ2-3	TGTGCCAGCAGCGAAAAGGGCGGTAGCACAGATACGCAGTATTTT	CASSEKGGSTDTQYF
.	.	TRBV11-1	TRBJ2-7	TGTGCCAGCAGCTTACGAGCGGGCGAGCAGTACTTC	CASSLRAGEQYF
.	.	TRBV28	TRBJ1-5	TGTGCCAGCAGTCCCCCCGTTGGACGAGGGTCGCAGCCCCAGCATTTT	CASSPPVGRGSQPQHF
few	.	TRBV6-5	TRBJ2-7	TGTGCCAGCAGCCTCGCTTATTCCTACGAGCAGTACTTC	CASSLAYSYEQYF
.	TRBD1	TRBV4-2	TRBJ2-7	TGTGCCAGCAGCTTGGGACAGTACCTTCGTGAGCAGTACTTC	CASSLGQYLREQYF
once	.	TRBV4-3	TRBJ1-2	TGCGCCAGCAGCCAGGCCCTACAGGGAGACTATGGCTACACCTTC	CASSQALQGDYGYTF
.	.	TRBV11-2	TRBJ1-4	TGTGCCAGCAGCCTGCAGGACAGCTTTAATGAAAAACTGTTTTTT	CASSLQDSFNEKLFF
.	TRBD1	TRBV9	TRBJ1-1	TGTGCCAGCAGCGTATCTCCCCAGGGGGAAAACATGAACACTGAAGCTTTCTTT	CASSVSPQGENMNTEAFF
once	.	TRBV28	TRBJ2-1	TGTGCCAGCACCACAGGGGGGGAGGGAGTCTACAATGAGCAGTTCTTC	CASTTGGEGVYNEQFF
.	TRBD2	TRBV5-1	TRBJ2-7	TGCGCCAGCAGTCGGACTAGCGGGACTACTAGCTCCTACGAGCAGTACTTC	CASSRTSGTTSSYEQYF
.	TRBD1	TRBV5-5	TRBJ2-7	TGTGCCAGCAGTTCGGACAGGGACTACGAGCAGTACTTC	CASSSDRDYEQYF
once	.	TRBV29-1	TRBJ2-7	TGCAGCGTTCAGGGATCCTACGAGCAGTACTTC	CSVQGSYEQYF
few	.	TRBV19	TRBJ1-1	TGTGCCAGCTGGGGACCCCCTATGAACACTGAAGCTTTCTTT	CASWGPPMNTEAFF